The 17 T cell receptor beta chains below all came from one sample that was sequenced in a study of T cells in tuberculosis. Time point denoted: new active TB diagnosis, blood taken before or within 7 days of starting treatment. The assay was immunoSEQ multiplex PCR, and TCRdb's table has in-frame clones only and misses some. The table includes 31,000 or so clones, 86% detected once. Sequencing was performed on PBMCs, taken at tuberculosis diagnosis. The receptors shown here come from an adult with tuberculosis.

This clone was found once. The rearrangement joins TRBV5-6 to TRBJ2-5; maybe TRBD2 (7 bases). The V and J ends lost 4 bases and 5 bases respectively, with 15 bases between them. The CDR3 is 14 amino acids. Germline assignment: CDR1 SGHDT and CDR2 YYEEEE. The chain's CDR3 is CASSPGGSMETQYF. The DNA of the CDR3 is TGTGCCAGCAGCCCGGGGGGCAGTATGGAGACCCAGTACTTC.

The V gene is TRBV6-4, the J gene TRBJ2-7; D unresolved. The CDR3 spans 14 residues. CDR1 MRHNA and CDR2 SNTAGT come from the germline V gene. The germline V and J ends were trimmed by 1 base and 2 bases, with 9 bases remaining between them. CDR3 protein: CASSDWRQAYEQYF. CDR3 bases: TGTGCCAGCAGTGACTGGCGACAAGCCTACGAGCAGTACTTC.

The J gene is TRBJ2-5, the V gene TRBV5-4; tentatively, D is TRBD1 (5 bases). V was cut by 4 bases and J by 3 bases, with 16 bases left in between. CDR3 size: 15 residues. Looked up from germline, CDR1 is SGHNT and CDR2 is YYREEE (reference sequence). This CDR3 is CASSLAQGTKETQYF. CDR3 DNA: TGTGCCAGCAGCCTCGCCCAGGGTACAAAAGAGACCCAGTACTTC.

The chain is built from TRBV10-3 and TRBJ2-3; D not resolved. V lost 6 bases, J lost 2 bases, and 15 bases lay in between. The CDR3 contains 15 residues. Per germline, CDR1 ENHRY and CDR2 SYGVKD. CDR3 in DNA: TGTGCCATCAGAGCGCTTTCTAACCCCACAGATACGCAGTATTTT. Encoded protein: CAIRALSNPTDTQYF.

V usage is TRBV9 and J usage is TRBJ2-7; TRBD1 might be the D (7 bases). The CDR3 length is 14 residues. V was clipped by 0 bases and J by 4 bases, with 11 bases between them. The germline V gene has CDR1 SGDLS and CDR2 YYNGEE. The CDR3 loop is CASSVGAGGYEQYF. In nucleotides, the CDR3 is TGTGCCAGCAGCGTAGGGGCAGGGGGGTACGAGCAGTACTTC. Full variable domain (outside the CDR3, taken from reference TRBV9 and TRBJ2-7): DSGVTQTPKHLITATGQRVTLRCSPRSGDLSVYWYQQSLDQGLQFLIQYYNGEERAKGNILERFSAQQFPDLHSELNLSSLELGDSALYFCASSVGAGGYEQYFGPGTRLTVT.

The chain couples TRBV27 to TRBJ1-4; 8 nucleotides match TRBD1. J lost 4 bases, V lost 4 bases, and 5 bases had no gene match. The CDR3 extends over 15 amino acids. CDR1 and CDR2 from the germline V gene are MNHEY and SMNVEV (reference sequence). The chain's CDR3 is CASSSQGAVNEKLFF. CDR3 in DNA: TGTGCCAGCAGTTCCCAGGGGGCCGTTAATGAAAAACTGTTTTTT.

The V call is TRBV18, the J call TRBJ1-1; D gene ambiguous. The CDR3 consists of 13 residues. The V gene's germline CDR1 is KGHSH and CDR2 LQKENI. V lost 6 bases to trimming and J lost 1 base, with 9 bases between them. The DNA of the CDR3 is TGTGCCAGCTCGACACTTGGGAACACTGAAGCTTTCTTT. It specifies CASSTLGNTEAFF.

The chain is built from TRBV30 and TRBJ2-1; the D is unclear. The germline gives CDR1 GTSNPN, CDR2 SVGIG (reference sequence). CDR3 size: 15 residues. Deletions cut 4 bases from V and 0 bases from J, with 13 bases between. CDR3 loop: CAWTRGADSYNEQFF. For the CDR3, the DNA is TGTGCCTGGACCCGAGGAGCAGACTCCTACAATGAGCAGTTCTTC.

The CDR3 DNA reads TGTGCCTGGAGTTCCGCCGGGACAGGGCAAAAACTGTTTTTT. Translated, it gives CAWSSAGTGQKLFF. The chain combines TRBV30 with TRBJ1-4, with 9 nucleotides matching TRBD1. The V gene end was trimmed by 2 bases and the J gene end by 9 bases; junction bases not matched to a gene: 7. CDR1 and CDR2 from the germline V gene are GTSNPN and SVGIG (reference sequence). This CDR3 comprises 14 residues.

The J gene is TRBJ1-5, the V gene TRBV2; D gene uncertain. Trimming took off 4 bases at V and 0 bases at J, with 10 bases between the two ends. The germline gives CDR1 SNHLY, CDR2 FYNNEI. The CDR3 runs to 15 residues. The CDR3 reads CASSGGSYSNQPQHF. CDR3 nucleotides: TGTGCCAGCAGTGGAGGCAGTTATAGCAATCAGCCCCAGCATTTT.

The chain uses TRBV19 and TRBJ1-5; 8 bases match TRBD1. Looked up from germline, CDR1 is LNHDA and CDR2 is SQIVND (reference sequence). The CDR3 is made up of 15 amino acids. Trimming took 7 bases from V and 2 from J; bases not matched to a gene: 7. The CDR3 is CASTQGAVGNQPQHF. The CDR3 DNA follows: TGTGCCAGTACCCAGGGGGCGGTTGGCAATCAGCCCCAGCATTTT. The full variable domain, completed using reference TRBV19 and TRBJ1-5, is DGGITQSPKYLFRKEGQNVTLSCEQNLNHDAMYWYRQDPGQGLRLIYYSQIVNDFQKGDIAEGYSVSREKKESFPLTVTSAQKNPTAFYLCASTQGAVGNQPQHFGDGTRLSIL.

The chain recombines TRBV19 with TRBJ1-2, with 10 bases aligning to TRBD1. The germline V gene encodes CDR1 LNHDA and CDR2 SQIVND (reference sequence). V lost 6 bases and J lost 4; bases outside the gene matches: 5. This CDR3 is built from 14 residues. The CDR3 nucleotides read TGTGCCAGTAGGGGGACAGGGGAAGGCTATGGCTACACCTTC. It yields the protein CASRGTGEGYGYTF. The full variable domain, in which reference TRBV19 and TRBJ1-2 provide the parts outside the CDR3, is DGGITQSPKYLFRKEGQNVTLSCEQNLNHDAMYWYRQDPGQGLRLIYYSQIVNDFQKGDIAEGYSVSREKKESFPLTVTSAQKNPTAFYLCASRGTGEGYGYTFGSGTRLTVV.

This clone has a handful of counts. V gene TRBV28 combines with J gene TRBJ1-5; unclear D gene. The CDR3 covers 14 residues. Germline-derived CDR1 and CDR2 are MDHEN and SYDVKM. The V and J ends lost 10 bases and 0 bases respectively, with 13 bases between them. The CDR3 coding sequence is TGTGCCACCAGAACAGAATATAGCAATCAGCCCCAGCATTTT. It codes for CATRTEYSNQPQHF.

This rearrangement joins TRBV7-3 to TRBJ2-1, with D perhaps matching TRBD1 (7 bases). V lost 8 bases, J lost 5 bases, and 10 bases lay in between. Looked up from germline, CDR1 is SGHTA and CDR2 is FQGTGA. The CDR3 sequence is 12 residues long. The CDR3 DNA reads TGTGCCAGCTCCAGGGGGGACAATGAGCAGTTCTTC. Translated: CASSRGDNEQFF.

V and J are TRBV7-2 and TRBJ1-1, with D perhaps matching TRBD1 (5 bases). The V end lost 2 bases, the J end lost 1 base, and 14 bases lay between the germline ends. This CDR3 region has 16 residues. The germline gives CDR1 SGHTA, CDR2 FQGNSA. The CDR3 loop is CASSLRWEGRNTEAFF. For the CDR3, the DNA is TGTGCCAGCAGCTTAAGATGGGAGGGGCGGAACACTGAAGCTTTCTTT.

The chain is built from TRBV19 and TRBJ2-2, with 8 bases that match TRBD1. V lost 5 bases, J lost 0 bases, and 2 bases stayed unmatched. The CDR3 consists of 15 residues. Germline V gene data show CDR1 as LNHDA and CDR2 as SQIVND (reference sequence). The CDR3 region is CASSVQGANTGELFF. In DNA form, the CDR3 reads TGTGCCAGTAGTGTACAGGGGGCGAACACCGGGGAGCTGTTTTTT.

The gene calls are TRBV5-1 and TRBJ2-3, with 16 bases identical to TRBD2. Per germline, CDR1 SGHRS and CDR2 YFSETQ. The CDR3 consists of 17 residues. The trim removed 3 bases at V and 3 bases at J, leaving 4 bases unmatched. The DNA of the CDR3 is TGCGCCAGCAGCTCGGGACTAGCGGGAGGGGGTACAGATACGCAGTATTTT. Translation gives CASSSGLAGGGTDTQYF.